This T cell receptor (beta chain) was documented in a study of Ad26.COV2.S vaccination and SARS-CoV-2 variants. In the study overall: As a participant in COV1001, the donor was in the Ad26.COV2.S trial arm. Participants got Ad26.COV2.S intramuscularly, once or twice 56 days apart.

Treatment denoted: about 20 received Ad26.COV2.S at low or high dose, single or two shots; 5 received placebo; per-sample allocation not given. The samples were gathered on day 63 after the first injection of vaccine or placebo. Boston provided a donor who was an adult aged 18-55 years. This clone appeared a few times. V lost 5 bases to trimming and J lost 2 bases; unmatched junction nucleotides: 9. The CDR3 is 16 residues long. CDR1 is SQVTM, CDR2 ANQGSEA, per germline. Clones were read by immunoSEQ multiplex PCR, and TCRdb kept only the in-frame ones, dropping some. The sample has about 280,000 clones; 70% to 90% are singletons.

This TCR was recovered from a person aged 18-65 years who received the Ad26.COV2.S COVID-19 vaccine or a placebo. This specimen consisted of peripheral blood, obtained in a trial of Ad26.COV2.S vaccine versus placebo. The chain links TRBV29-1 to TRBJ2-3, with TRBD2 identical over 11 bases. CDR3 bases: TGCAGCGTTTACCTCCTAGCGGGAGGTTCCACAGATACGCAGTATTTT. It specifies CSVYLLAGGSTDTQYF.